A single sample is the source of the 2 T cell receptor beta chains below, sequenced in a study of T-cell memory formation after mild COVID-19. TCRdb used MiXCR to reprocess the 5' RACE reads, holding one entry per CDR3 protein. Among roughly 400,000 distinct CDR3 sequences listed, 20% to 30% were seen once. The sequenced material came from PBMCs or a T cell subset sorted from them (not recorded which). These receptor sequences come from an adult woman who had mild COVID-19 (a few samples of this study predate the infection). Cell type and time point are not known.

In this sample, this clonotype turned up a few times. This chain uses TRBV12-3 or TRBV12-4 with TRBJ2-7; D ambiguous. The CDR3 has 15 amino acids. Between the trimmed V and J ends, which lost 3 bases and 7 bases, there was a span of 19 bases. CDR3: CASSFRPDGLGEQYF. CDR3 bases: TGTGCCAGCAGTTTCAGGCCGGACGGGCTCGGGGAGCAGTACTTC.

The chain is built from TRBV5-1 and TRBJ1-4, with no clear D. CDR3 size: 14 residues. V lost 0 bases and J 2 bases, leaving 5 bases between the germline ends. CDR1 is SGHRS and CDR2 is YFSETQ in the germline V gene. The CDR3 bases are TGCGCCAGCAGCTTGGAGGTTACTAATGAAAAACTGTTTTTT. Translated, it gives CASSLEVTNEKLFF.